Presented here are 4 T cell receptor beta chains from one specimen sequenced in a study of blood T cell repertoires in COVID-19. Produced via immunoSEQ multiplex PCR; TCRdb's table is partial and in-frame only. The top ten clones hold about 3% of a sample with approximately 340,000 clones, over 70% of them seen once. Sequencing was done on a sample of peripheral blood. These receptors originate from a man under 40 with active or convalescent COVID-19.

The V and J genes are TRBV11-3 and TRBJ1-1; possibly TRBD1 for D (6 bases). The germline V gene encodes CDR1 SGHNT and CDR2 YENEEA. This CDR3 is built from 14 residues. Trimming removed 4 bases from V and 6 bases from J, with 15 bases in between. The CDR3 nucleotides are TGTGCCAGCAGCTCCTCCCGGAACAGGGCTGAAGCTTTCTTT. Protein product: CASSSSRNRAEAFF.

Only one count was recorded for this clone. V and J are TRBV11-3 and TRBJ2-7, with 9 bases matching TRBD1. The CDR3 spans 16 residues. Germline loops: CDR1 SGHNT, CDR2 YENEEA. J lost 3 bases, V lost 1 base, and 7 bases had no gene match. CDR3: CASSLGRQGDNYEQYF. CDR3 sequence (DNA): TGTGCCAGCAGCTTAGGTCGACAGGGGGATAACTACGAGCAGTACTTC.

DNA of the CDR3: TGTGCCAGCAGTTGGTTAGAGACCGGGGAGCTGTTTTTT. It specifies CASSWLETGELFF. The chain carries TRBV2 and TRBJ2-2, with D uncertain. There are 13 residues in the CDR3. The germline CDR1 and CDR2 sequences are SNHLY and FYNNEI. Trimming pared 5 bases from V and 5 bases from J, leaving 9 bases between.

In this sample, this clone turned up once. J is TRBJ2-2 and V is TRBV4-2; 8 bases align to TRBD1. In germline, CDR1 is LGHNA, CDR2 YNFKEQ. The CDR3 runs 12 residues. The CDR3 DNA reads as TGTGCTTCAGGGGGCCTCACCGGGGAGCTGTTTTTT. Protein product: CASGGLTGELFF.